This TCR beta chain was profiled in a study of T cell changes during pregnancy in multiple sclerosis. TCRdb keeps only in-frame clones here, not all; method: immunoSEQ multiplex PCR. This table holds 45,000 to 55,000 clones, roughly 92% found once. V was trimmed by 1 base and J by 9 bases, leaving 7 bases between them. Per germline, CDR1 SGHVS and CDR2 FQNEAQ. The CDR3 is made up of 12 amino acids. The genes are TRBV7-8 and TRBJ1-5; D gene unclear. The sample consisted of peripheral blood, taken after pregnancy. The sequence derives from a female donor with multiple sclerosis, enrolled in a pregnancy study. The CDR3 loop is CASSLVRGPQHF. For the CDR3, the DNA is TGTGCCAGCAGCTTAGTCCGGGGGCCCCAGCATTTT.